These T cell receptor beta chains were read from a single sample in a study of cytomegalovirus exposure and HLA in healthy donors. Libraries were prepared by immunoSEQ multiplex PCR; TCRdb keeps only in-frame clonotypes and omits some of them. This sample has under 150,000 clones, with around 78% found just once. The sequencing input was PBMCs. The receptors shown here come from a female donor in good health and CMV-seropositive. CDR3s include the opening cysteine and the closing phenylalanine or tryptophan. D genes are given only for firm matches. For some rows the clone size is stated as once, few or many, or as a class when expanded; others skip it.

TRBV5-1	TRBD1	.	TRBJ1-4	TGCGCCAGCAGCTTGGGTGGACAGGGGGCTAATGAAAAACTGTTTTTT	CASSLGGQGANEKLFF
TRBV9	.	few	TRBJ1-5	TGTGCCAGCAGCGTAGAACACAATCAGCCCCAGCATTTT	CASSVEHNQPQHF
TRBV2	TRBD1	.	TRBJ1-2	TGTGCCAGCAGTGTACAGGGGAACGATGGCTACACCTTC	CASSVQGNDGYTF
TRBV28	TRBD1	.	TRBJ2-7	TGTGCCAGCAGTGCCTGGACAGGGCTTACCTACGAGCAGTACTTC	CASSAWTGLTYEQYF
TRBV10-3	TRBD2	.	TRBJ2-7	TGTGCCATCAGTGAGCCACTGGGACTAGCGGACTTTTCCTACGAGCAGTACTTC	CAISEPLGLADFSYEQYF
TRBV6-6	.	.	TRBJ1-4	TGTGCCAGCAGTTACCCTAGCACTAATGAAAAACTGTTTTTT	CASSYPSTNEKLFF
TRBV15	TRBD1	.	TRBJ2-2	TGTGCCACCAGCAGAGAACAGGGGTCCGGGGAGCTGTTTTTT	CATSREQGSGELFF
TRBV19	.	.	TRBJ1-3	TGTGCCGGGGGGTCGGGAAACACCATATATTTT	CAGGSGNTIYF
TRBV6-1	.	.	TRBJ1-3	TGTGCCAGCAGGAACCAGATCTCTGGAAACACCATATATTTT	CASRNQISGNTIYF
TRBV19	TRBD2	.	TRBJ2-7	TGTGCCAGTAGCAGCCAGCTAGCGGGAGGCTACGAGCAGTACTTC	CASSSQLAGGYEQYF
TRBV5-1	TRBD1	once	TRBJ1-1	TGCGCCAGCAGCCAGGACAGGATAAACACTGAAGCTTTCTTT	CASSQDRINTEAFF